This T cell receptor beta chain appears in the sequencing data of a study of T cell responses to AZD1222 COVID-19 vaccine. Using immunoSEQ multiplex PCR, the repertoire was profiled, and TCRdb retains in-frame clones only, with some absent. The table lists roughly 150,000 clones, approximately 91% of them singletons. This clone was seen a single time. The antigen is unknown. General study findings and limits: No day 14 peak samples; only post-peak repertoires were characterized.

Looked up from germline, CDR1 is SGHAT and CDR2 is FQDESV (reference sequence). The CDR3 consists of 14 residues. The ends were cut back, 1 base at V and 10 bases at J, with 11 bases in the middle. This rearrangement joins TRBV11-1 to TRBJ1-6; maybe TRBD1 (5 bases). The sequence came from an adult who received the AZD1222 COVID-19 vaccine. Material: peripheral blood, obtained 28 days after the second AZD1222 dose. CDR3 sequence (DNA): TGTGCCAGCAGCTTAGAGGGGACGTTATCACCCCTCCACTTT. Its protein product is CASSLEGTLSPLHF.